This T cell receptor beta chain was recorded in a study of identical twins. General observations from the study: In cord blood, abundant beta clonotypes had fewer insertions; memory showed no trend.

The CDR3 runs 13 residues. CDR1 and CDR2 (germline): LGHDT, YNNKEL (reference sequence). V gave up 2 bases and J gave up 7 bases, with 11 bases separating them. TCRdb redid the calling of the 5' RACE reads with MiXCR, one entry per CDR3 protein. The sample carries 1.5 million or so distinct CDR3 sequences, roughly 35% recorded once. With no exceptions, donors were healthy Caucasians. About this clonotype: Its target is unknown.

The sample was cord blood. The TCR sequence derives from a newborn girl in good health. The chain couples TRBV3-1 to TRBJ1-1, with a weak D call TRBD1 (5 bases). CDR3 residues: CASSQQGLGEAFF. The CDR3 nucleotides read TGTGCCAGCAGCCAACAGGGTTTGGGTGAAGCTTTCTTT. The full variable domain, its missing parts supplied by reference TRBV3-1 and TRBJ1-1, is DTAVSQTPKYLVTQMGNDKSIKCEQNLGHDTMYWYKQDSKKFLKIMFSYNNKELIINETVPNRFSPKSPDKAHLNLHINSLELGDSAVYFCASSQQGLGEAFFGQGTRLTVV.